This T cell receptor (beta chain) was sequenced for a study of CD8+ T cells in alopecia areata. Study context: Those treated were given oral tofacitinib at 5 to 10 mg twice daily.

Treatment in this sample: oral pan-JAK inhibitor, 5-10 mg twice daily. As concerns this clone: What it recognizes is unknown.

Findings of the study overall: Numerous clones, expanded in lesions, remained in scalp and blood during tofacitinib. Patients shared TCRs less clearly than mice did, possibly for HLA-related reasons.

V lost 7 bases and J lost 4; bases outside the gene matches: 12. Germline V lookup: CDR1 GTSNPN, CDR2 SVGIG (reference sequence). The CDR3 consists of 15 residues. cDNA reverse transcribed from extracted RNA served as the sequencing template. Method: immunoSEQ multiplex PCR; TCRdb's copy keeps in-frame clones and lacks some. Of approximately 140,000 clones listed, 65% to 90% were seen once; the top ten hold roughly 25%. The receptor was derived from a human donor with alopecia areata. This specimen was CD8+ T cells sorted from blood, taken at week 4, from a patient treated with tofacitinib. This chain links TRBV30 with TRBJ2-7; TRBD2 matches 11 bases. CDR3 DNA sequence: TGTGCCTCTAGGACTAGCGGGTTCCTAAGGTACGAGCAGTACTTC. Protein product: CASRTSGFLRYEQYF.